This T cell receptor (beta chain) was obtained from a study of T-cell memory formation after mild COVID-19 (dated by TCRdb to about 2021). Context from the whole study: TCR sequence clusters from the two donors were found to be largely donor specific. T-cell clones expanding and contracting after mild COVID-19 in a couple of donors were tracked by longitudinal TCRalpha and TCRbeta repertoire sequencing. The cohort was made up of two young adult volunteers, one female and one male, who were previously healthy.

Study-level results and caveats: Contracting CD4+ clones were found mainly in CM and EM memory subsets, while CD8+ clones were enriched in EMRA. SARS-CoV-2 specificity of the second-wave clones peaking on day 37 was not confirmed. The study covered only a couple of mild cases, and larger cohorts including severe cases with pre-infection samples were considered necessary. Some responding clones were detected in pre-infection memory, which suggested that pre-existing cross-reactive memory T cells had joined the SARS-CoV-2 response. Clones contracting from day 15 to 85 had balanced CD4/CD8 phenotypes, while a second wave expanding from day 15 to 37 was biased towards CD4+.

The data were produced on an Illumina NovaSeq 6000. cDNA libraries for TCRalpha and TCRbeta were prepared by 5'RACE using constant-segment primers, with sample barcodes and unique molecular identifiers added. Trizol reagent was used to extract RNA from every sample. Library amplification was performed in two PCR steps, and a second sample barcode and Illumina TruSeq adapters were introduced in the second step. The libraries were sequenced on an Illumina NovaSeq using 2 x 150 bp paired-end reads. Regarding the original processing steps: With migec v1.2.7, reads were demultiplexed and then collapsed into UMI-guided consensus sequences. Using mixcr v2.1.11, UMI consensuses were aligned to TRA and TRB V and J templates and then assembled into clonotypes. Expanded or contracted clonotypes were those called significant by both edgeR and NoisET, with noise models trained on biological replicates. edgeR calls used a false discovery rate-adjusted p below 0.01 and a log2 fold-change threshold of 1. As an exploratory analysis of dynamics, max-normalized trajectories of the 1000 most abundant clonotypes were examined by PCA with hierarchical clustering. The CD4 or CD8 phenotype of responding clones was assigned using the separately sequenced CD4+ and CD8+ repertoires. TCRdb trimmed the raw reads at Q25, called clones with MiXCR and kept productive beta chains. CDR3 protein duplicates are merged, each entry listing the most common genes and DNA. It is TCRdb's table, rather than the study itself, that gives the V and J calls and clone size. The sample has about 400,000 distinct CDR3 sequences on record, about 16% of them singletons. The top ten clones comprise around a fifth of the sample.

CDR1 is given as DFQATT and CDR2 as SNEGSKA, both from the germline V gene (reference sequence). The cysteine opens and the phenylalanine closes a CDR3 of 14 amino acids. This entry keeps only the CDR3 DNA: 42 bases, framed from base 1. Trimming leaves V shorter by 6 bases and J shorter by 4 bases, with the junction holding 11 bases beyond the gene matches. On this clonotype itself: It has no known antigen specificity. Base qualities are missing; no much larger clone stands one base away.

PBMCs were isolated by Ficoll-Paque density gradient centrifugation. The receptor's source is a man between 18 and 35 years old who had mild COVID-19 (a few samples of this study predate the infection). The sample titles of this study are shuffled in the database, so cell type and time point are left out; the donor was told from shared clones. The specimen was PBMCs or a T cell subset sorted from them (not recorded which). This chain joins TRBV20-1 to TRBJ1-1; TRBD1 fits 7 bases in the junction. CDR3 protein: CSAATAGGSTEAFF. The DNA sequence is TGCAGTGCCGCAACGGCAGGGGGTAGCACTGAAGCTTTCTTT.